This is a list of T cell receptor beta chains from one sample in a study of blood T cell repertoires in COVID-19. The method was immunoSEQ multiplex PCR; TCRdb's version includes in-frame clones alone and lacks a portion of them. The table lists under 250,000 clones, approximately 84% of them singletons. Sequences were obtained from peripheral blood. The receptor source for this set is a man in his fifties or sixties with COVID-19, enrolled during active disease. CDR3s include the opening cysteine and the closing phenylalanine or tryptophan. Each record gives: D gene, V gene, J gene, clone size, CDR3 DNA, CDR3 protein. D genes are given only for firm matches. Some rows have no size entry. The others give once, few or many, or a class for an expanded clone.

d_gene: -; v_gene: TRBV10-1; j_gene: TRBJ1-5; abundance: -; CDR3nt: TGCGCCAGCAGTGAGTCAGTAGGGGTCGGTCAGCCCCAGCATTTT; CDR3aa: CASSESVGVGQPQHF
d_gene: TRBD1; v_gene: TRBV30; j_gene: TRBJ2-7; abundance: -; CDR3nt: TGTGCCTGTTCCCGAGCGGGACAGGGTTCCTACGAGCAGTACTTC; CDR3aa: CACSRAGQGSYEQYF
d_gene: -; v_gene: TRBV3-1/TRBV3-2; j_gene: TRBJ1-2; abundance: -; CDR3nt: TGTGCCAGCAGCCAAGTGCCAGTAGGAGCTAACTATGGCTACACCTTC; CDR3aa: CASSQVPVGANYGYTF
d_gene: -; v_gene: TRBV7-3; j_gene: TRBJ2-6; abundance: -; CDR3nt: TGTGCCAGCAGCCACGCCGAACCAGGAACCCTCGGGGCCAACGTCCTGACTTTC; CDR3aa: CASSHAEPGTLGANVLTF
d_gene: TRBD1; v_gene: TRBV28; j_gene: TRBJ2-2; abundance: -; CDR3nt: TGTGCCTCCAGGGGGCGTAGCACCGGGGAGCTGTTTTTT; CDR3aa: CASRGRSTGELFF
d_gene: TRBD1; v_gene: TRBV7-9; j_gene: TRBJ2-1; abundance: many; CDR3nt: TGTGCCAGCAGCTCCACCGGCCAAGACAGGGCCCTCACCAATGAGCAGTTCTTC; CDR3aa: CASSSTGQDRALTNEQFF
d_gene: -; v_gene: TRBV29-1; j_gene: TRBJ1-1; abundance: -; CDR3nt: TGCAGCGTTGAAGATCGGGTGTATAAAGCTTTCTTT; CDR3aa: CSVEDRVYKAFF
d_gene: TRBD1; v_gene: TRBV10-3; j_gene: TRBJ1-5; abundance: -; CDR3nt: TGTGCCACCAAACCAGGACAGGGTAGCAATCAGCCCCAGCATTTT; CDR3aa: CATKPGQGSNQPQHF
d_gene: TRBD2; v_gene: TRBV7-9; j_gene: TRBJ2-3; abundance: once; CDR3nt: TGTGCCAGCAGCAACCTAGCGGGGCCTGTTGATACGCAGTATTTT; CDR3aa: CASSNLAGPVDTQYF
d_gene: -; v_gene: TRBV24-1; j_gene: TRBJ2-1; abundance: -; CDR3nt: TGTGCCACCAGTGTACCAGGGGGGAGCTACAATGAGCAGTTCTTC; CDR3aa: CATSVPGGSYNEQFF
d_gene: TRBD1; v_gene: TRBV2; j_gene: TRBJ2-5; abundance: -; CDR3nt: TGTGCCAGCATAAGGGACAGGGGGCACCAAGAGACCCAGTACTTC; CDR3aa: CASIRDRGHQETQYF
d_gene: TRBD2; v_gene: TRBV7-9; j_gene: TRBJ2-5; abundance: -; CDR3nt: TGTGCCAGCAGCTTAGGAGCGGGGGACCTCCAAGAGACCCAGTACTTC; CDR3aa: CASSLGAGDLQETQYF
d_gene: -; v_gene: TRBV18; j_gene: TRBJ1-2; abundance: -; CDR3nt: TGTGCCAGCTCACCATTCACCATGGAGGGTGATTCTAACTATGGCTACACCTTC; CDR3aa: CASSPFTMEGDSNYGYTF
d_gene: -; v_gene: TRBV5-8; j_gene: TRBJ1-3; abundance: -; CDR3nt: TGTGCCAGCAGCTTGGGGCCGGGTGGAGCGGCGAACACCATATATTTT; CDR3aa: CASSLGPGGAANTIYF
d_gene: -; v_gene: TRBV5-1; j_gene: TRBJ2-5; abundance: -; CDR3nt: TGCGCCAGCAGCACGGACAGACGCCAAGAGACCCAGTACTTC; CDR3aa: CASSTDRRQETQYF
d_gene: -; v_gene: TRBV23-1; j_gene: TRBJ2-2; abundance: -; CDR3nt: TGCGCCAGCAGTCCACGACTCGACCCGTTCGCGAACACCGGGGAGCTGTTTTTT; CDR3aa: CASSPRLDPFANTGELFF
d_gene: TRBD2; v_gene: TRBV18; j_gene: TRBJ2-3; abundance: -; CDR3nt: TGTGCCAGCTCACCGGGGCTAGCGGGGGAATCGGATACGCAGTATTTT; CDR3aa: CASSPGLAGESDTQYF
d_gene: -; v_gene: TRBV9; j_gene: TRBJ2-5; abundance: -; CDR3nt: TGTGCCAGCAGCGTAGAGGGCGGGGGCTTCCGAGAGACCCAGTACTTC; CDR3aa: CASSVEGGGFRETQYF
d_gene: TRBD2; v_gene: TRBV11-2; j_gene: TRBJ2-2; abundance: -; CDR3nt: TGTGCCAGCAGCCCGCGGGGGTCCCAACTTGGGGAGCTGTTTTTT; CDR3aa: CASSPRGSQLGELFF
d_gene: TRBD1; v_gene: TRBV19; j_gene: TRBJ1-6; abundance: -; CDR3nt: TGTGCCAGTAGTATCGACAGGGGAGGGAATTCACCCCTCCACTTT; CDR3aa: CASSIDRGGNSPLHF
d_gene: -; v_gene: TRBV28; j_gene: TRBJ1-1; abundance: -; CDR3nt: TGTGCCAGCAGTTTACGGACATCTAACACTGAAGCTTTCTTT; CDR3aa: CASSLRTSNTEAFF
d_gene: TRBD1; v_gene: TRBV6-5; j_gene: TRBJ1-2; abundance: once; CDR3nt: TGTGCCAGCAGTTACCGCAGGGGGGATGGCTACACCTTC; CDR3aa: CASSYRRGDGYTF
d_gene: TRBD1; v_gene: TRBV5-8; j_gene: TRBJ2-5; abundance: -; CDR3nt: TGTGCCAGCAGCTTGGCCCGGGACAGTCAAGAGACCCAGTACTTC; CDR3aa: CASSLARDSQETQYF
d_gene: -; v_gene: TRBV19; j_gene: TRBJ1-2; abundance: -; CDR3nt: TGTGCCAGTACTAGAGGCACCAACTATGGCTACACCTTC; CDR3aa: CASTRGTNYGYTF
d_gene: -; v_gene: TRBV6-5; j_gene: TRBJ2-7; abundance: -; CDR3nt: TGTGCCAGCATAGCGGATTGGAGCTCCTACGAGCAGTACTTC; CDR3aa: CASIADWSSYEQYF
d_gene: TRBD1; v_gene: TRBV7-9; j_gene: TRBJ1-6; abundance: -; CDR3nt: TGTGCCAGCAGCTCCGACAGGGGGAATTCACCCCTCCACTTT; CDR3aa: CASSSDRGNSPLHF
d_gene: TRBD1; v_gene: TRBV3-1/TRBV3-2; j_gene: TRBJ2-3; abundance: -; CDR3nt: TGTGCCAGCAGCCCGACAGGGGGTAGAGATACGCAGTATTTT; CDR3aa: CASSPTGGRDTQYF
d_gene: TRBD1; v_gene: TRBV5-1; j_gene: TRBJ1-4; abundance: -; CDR3nt: TGCGCCAGCGGCTTAAGTGACAGGGGGCAAGAAAAACTGTTTTTT; CDR3aa: CASGLSDRGQEKLFF
d_gene: -; v_gene: TRBV6-1; j_gene: TRBJ2-7; abundance: -; CDR3nt: TGTGCCAGCAGTGAGGGGAGTGAGCAGTACTTC; CDR3aa: CASSEGSEQYF
d_gene: TRBD1; v_gene: TRBV4-2; j_gene: TRBJ2-1; abundance: -; CDR3nt: TGTGCCAGCAGCCGATCCGAAACTTGGACAGGGGAGGTCGGCAATGAGCAGTTCTTC; CDR3aa: CASSRSETWTGEVGNEQFF
d_gene: -; v_gene: TRBV6-5; j_gene: TRBJ1-2; abundance: -; CDR3nt: TGTGCCAGCAGTTATCTGACAGGCCCAACTAACTATGGCTACACCTTC; CDR3aa: CASSYLTGPTNYGYTF
d_gene: TRBD2; v_gene: TRBV7-8; j_gene: TRBJ2-7; abundance: -; CDR3nt: TGTGCCAGCAGCGCTATCCGGGGGGGGGACGAGCAGTACTTC; CDR3aa: CASSAIRGGDEQYF
d_gene: -; v_gene: TRBV4-3; j_gene: TRBJ1-1; abundance: few; CDR3nt: TGCGCCAGCAGCCAAGATTCCAGGGTAGGAGCTTTCTTT; CDR3aa: CASSQDSRVGAFF
d_gene: TRBD1; v_gene: TRBV28; j_gene: TRBJ1-2; abundance: -; CDR3nt: TGTGCCAGCAGCCCACCAGGGGACAGGGAGGATGGCTACACCTTC; CDR3aa: CASSPPGDREDGYTF
d_gene: -; v_gene: TRBV28; j_gene: TRBJ1-3; abundance: -; CDR3nt: TGTGCCAGCAGTTTATACAGTTCAAGAAACACCATATATTTT; CDR3aa: CASSLYSSRNTIYF
d_gene: TRBD2; v_gene: TRBV20-1; j_gene: TRBJ2-2; abundance: -; CDR3nt: TGCAGTGCTAGTAGCGCGGGAGGGCGAAGGGGGGAGCTGTTTTTT; CDR3aa: CSASSAGGRRGELFF
d_gene: TRBD2; v_gene: TRBV4-1; j_gene: TRBJ2-1; abundance: -; CDR3nt: TGCGCCAGCAGCCGCATAGGACCCGGGACTAGCGGGAGAAATGAGCAGTTCTTC; CDR3aa: CASSRIGPGTSGRNEQFF
d_gene: TRBD2; v_gene: TRBV19; j_gene: TRBJ2-2; abundance: -; CDR3nt: TGTGCCAGTAGTACGGGACTAGCGGGAGCGAACACCGGGGAGCTGTTTTTT; CDR3aa: CASSTGLAGANTGELFF